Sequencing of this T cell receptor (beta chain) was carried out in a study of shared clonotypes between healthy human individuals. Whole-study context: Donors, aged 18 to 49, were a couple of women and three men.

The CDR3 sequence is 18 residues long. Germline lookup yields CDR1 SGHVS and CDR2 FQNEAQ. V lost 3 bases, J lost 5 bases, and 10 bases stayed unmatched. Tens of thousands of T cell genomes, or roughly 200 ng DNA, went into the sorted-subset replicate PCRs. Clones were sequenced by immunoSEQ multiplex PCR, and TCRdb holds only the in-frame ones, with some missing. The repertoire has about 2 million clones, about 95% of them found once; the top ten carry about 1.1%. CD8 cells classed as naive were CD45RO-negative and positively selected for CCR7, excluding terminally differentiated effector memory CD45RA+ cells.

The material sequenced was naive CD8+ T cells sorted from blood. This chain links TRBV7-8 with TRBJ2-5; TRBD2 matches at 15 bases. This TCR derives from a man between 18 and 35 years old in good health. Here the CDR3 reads CASSFGLAGGSGFETQYF. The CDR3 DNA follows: TGTGCCAGCAGCTTCGGACTAGCGGGGGGGAGCGGTTTTGAGACCCAGTACTTC.